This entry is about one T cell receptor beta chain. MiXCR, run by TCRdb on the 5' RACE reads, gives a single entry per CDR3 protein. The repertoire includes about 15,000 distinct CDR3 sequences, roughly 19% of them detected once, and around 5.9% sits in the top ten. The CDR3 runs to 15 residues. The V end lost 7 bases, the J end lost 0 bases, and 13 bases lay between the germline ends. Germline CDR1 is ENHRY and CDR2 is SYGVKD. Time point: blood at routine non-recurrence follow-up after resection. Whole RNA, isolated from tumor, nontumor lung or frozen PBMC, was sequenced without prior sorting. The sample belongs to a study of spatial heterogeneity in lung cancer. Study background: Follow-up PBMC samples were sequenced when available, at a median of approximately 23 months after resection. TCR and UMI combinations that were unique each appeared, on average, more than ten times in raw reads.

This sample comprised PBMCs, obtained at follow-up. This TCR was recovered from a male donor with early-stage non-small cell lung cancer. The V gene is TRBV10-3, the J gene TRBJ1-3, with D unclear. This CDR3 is CAITDGLSSGNTIYF. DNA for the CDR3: TGTGCCATCACCGACGGACTTTCCTCTGGAAACACCATATATTTT.